Reported below is one T cell receptor (beta chain). Its cognate antigen is unknown. The data originate from a study of T cell responses to AZD1222 COVID-19 vaccine. Regarding the study as a whole: It should be noted that donors were predominantly white British and more often female, and clonal diversity was possibly underestimated. Per reports, nearly half of all spike-specific TCRs target regions that are unmutated in variants.

Some clones are missing from TCRdb's copy, which holds only in-frame ones; the method was immunoSEQ multiplex PCR. The sample yields approximately 170,000 clones, over 85% seen once. Sequenced here: peripheral blood, sampled on day 0 of AZD1222 vaccination. This TCR came from an adult in good health.

Here the CDR3 DNA reads TGTGCCAGCAGCCCAGAGCCCCTAGCGGGGAGCTCGTACTTC. Residues: CASSPEPLAGSSYF. The J gene is TRBJ2-5, the V gene TRBV5-5, with 9 bases identical to TRBD2. J was trimmed by 13 bases and V by 4 bases; bases with no gene match: 14. Per the germline V gene, CDR1 is SGHKS and CDR2 is YYEKEE (reference sequence). This CDR3 region has 14 residues.